Below, 30 T cell receptor beta chains from the same sample are listed, as sequenced in a study of T-cell memory formation after mild COVID-19 (dated by TCRdb to 2020 to 2023). Libraries were made using 5' RACE. Sequenced using an Illumina NovaSeq 6000. The public reads were run again by TCRdb, first through fastp at Q25 and then through MiXCR, and only productive beta chains were kept. Each entry is one CDR3 protein sequence, shown with its most common DNA and genes. The sample profile shows some 600,000 distinct CDR3 sequences; 17% of them were found once. Jointly, the top ten make up about 8.6% of the sample. Sequences were obtained from PBMCs or a T cell subset sorted from them (not recorded which). The receptors come from an adult woman who had mild COVID-19 (a few samples of this study predate the infection). The sample titles of this study are shuffled in the database, so cell type and time point are left out; the donor was told from shared clones.

Ten or more counts support this clonotype. The gene calls are TRBV5-5 and TRBJ1-5; D uncertain. Germline assignment: CDR1 SGHKS and CDR2 YYEKEE (reference sequence). This CDR3 comprises 13 residues. Trimming removed 3 bases at V and 0 bases at J, with 4 bases between. CDR3 DNA: TGTGCCAGCAGCTGGGATAGCAATCAGCCCCAGCATTTT. It specifies CASSWDSNQPQHF. The whole variable domain, filled in from reference TRBV5-5 and TRBJ1-5, reads DAGVTQSPTHLIKTRGQQVTLRCSPISGHKSVSWYQQVLGQGPQFIFQYYEKEERGRGNFPDRFSARQFPNYSSELNVNALLLGDSALYLCASSWDSNQPQHFGDGTRLSIL.

This clonotype was found many times. J is TRBJ2-3 and V is TRBV21-1; TRBD2, as called in the table, went unchecked against the DNA. TRBV21-1 is designated a pseudogene. The CDR3 runs to 14 residues. The CDR3 DNA reads as TGTGCCAGCTTTGGGACTAGTGCCACAGATACGCAGTATTTT. Protein product: CASFGTSATDTQYF.

This clonotype was seen a handful of times. The chain couples TRBV20-1 to TRBJ1-1, with D hard to call. The CDR3 is made up of 13 amino acids. CDR1 and CDR2 from the germline V gene are DFQATT and SNEGSKA (reference sequence). V was shortened by 3 bases and J by 0 bases, with 8 bases between the two germline ends. DNA for the CDR3: TGCAGTGCTAGGAAGAACTTGAACACTGAAGCTTTCTTT. Protein: CSARKNLNTEAFF.

This clonotype showed up just once. The V call is TRBV20-1, the J call TRBJ2-7, with TRBD2 identical over 7 bases. CDR1 is DFQATT, CDR2 SNEGSKA, per germline (reference sequence). V lost 1 base to trimming and J lost 4 bases; unmatched junction nucleotides: 10. The length of the CDR3 is 15 residues. CDR3 amino acids: CSARGASGVRYEQYF. CDR3 coding DNA: TGCAGTGCTAGAGGCGCTAGCGGAGTTCGGTACGAGCAGTACTTC.

The chain links TRBV6-2 or TRBV6-3 to TRBJ2-7; 7 bases align to TRBD2. The V gene end was trimmed by 0 bases and the J gene end by 5 bases; junction bases not matched to a gene: 10. From germline, CDR1 is MNHEY and CDR2 SVGEGT. This CDR3 region has 16 residues. The CDR3 DNA is TGTGCCAGCAGTTACTCCCCCTTCGGGAGGAAGGACGAGCAGTACTTC. It yields the protein CASSYSPFGRKDEQYF.

The chain joins TRBV12-3 or TRBV12-4 to TRBJ1-5; D possibly corresponds to TRBD1 (5 bases). This CDR3 region has 15 residues. Trimming shortened V by 4 bases and J by 3 bases, and 13 bases separated the two germline ends. Here the CDR3 reads CASSSPGTHNQPQHF. CDR3 nucleotide sequence: TGTGCCAGCAGTTCCCCAGGGACCCACAATCAGCCCCAGCATTTT.

This clonotype occurred a few times. The V gene is TRBV7-2, the J gene TRBJ1-2; D perhaps matches TRBD1 (5 bases). Germline V lookup: CDR1 SGHTA, CDR2 FQGNSA. The CDR3 loop spans 17 amino acids. Trimming removed 5 bases from V and 7 bases from J, with 26 bases in between. The CDR3 loop is CASSPDSSGTMGGGYTF. The CDR3 bases are TGTGCCAGCAGCCCAGACAGCAGTGGAACAATGGGTGGTGGCTACACCTTC.

V is TRBV5-6 and J is TRBJ1-1; D unresolved. The CDR3 contains 14 residues. The V gene's germline CDR1 is SGHDT and CDR2 YYEEEE. V dropped 4 bases and J dropped 1 base, with 11 bases sitting between them. CDR3 loop: CASSLTLQNTEAFF. The CDR3 DNA reads TGTGCCAGCAGCCTGACACTACAGAACACTGAAGCTTTCTTT.

V and J are TRBV15 and TRBJ2-1; D is perhaps TRBD1 (7 bases). The CDR3 has 15 amino acids. Germline lookup yields CDR1 LNHNV and CDR2 YYDKDF (reference sequence). Trimming removed 8 bases from V and 0 bases from J, with 14 bases in between. The CDR3 sequence is CATQGGRSSYNEQFF. The CDR3 nucleotides are TGTGCCACCCAGGGGGGCAGGAGCTCCTACAATGAGCAGTTCTTC.

This clonotype occurred a few times. The rearrangement uses TRBV12-3 or TRBV12-4 and TRBJ2-5; D is uncertain. CDR3 length: 14 residues. The V and J ends lost 7 bases and 5 bases respectively, with 17 bases between them. The CDR3 sequence: CASKGQTVGETQYF. The CDR3 bases are TGTGCCAGCAAAGGTCAGACCGTGGGGGAGACCCAGTACTTC.

The V call is TRBV24-1, the J call TRBJ1-2; no definite D call. The CDR3 covers 15 residues. In germline, CDR1 is KGHDR, CDR2 SFDVKD. V shed 3 bases and J shed 1 base, with 11 bases lying between them. The CDR3 sequence is CATSDPRSLNYGYTF. CDR3 nucleotide sequence: TGTGCCACCAGTGATCCCAGGAGTCTTAACTATGGCTACACCTTC.

This rearrangement joins TRBV5-5 to TRBJ1-2; 8 nucleotides line up with TRBD1. Trimming removed 4 bases from V and 6 bases from J; junction bases left unmatched: 5. Germline CDR1 SGHKS, CDR2 YYEKEE (reference sequence). This CDR3 has 13 residues. The CDR3 here is CASSRQGADGYTF. For the CDR3, the DNA is TGTGCCAGCAGCCGTCAGGGGGCCGATGGCTACACCTTC.

This clonotype was counted a few times. The chain joins TRBV7-9 to TRBJ2-3; D possibly uses TRBD1 or TRBD2 (5 bases each). CDR3 length: 16 amino acids. Germline-derived CDR1 and CDR2 are SEHNR and FQNEAQ (reference sequence). Between the trimmed V and J ends, which lost 4 bases and 2 bases, there was a span of 16 bases. The CDR3 DNA reads TGTGCCAGCAGCTCCCTTCCGGGACGACACACAGATACGCAGTATTTT. Residues: CASSSLPGRHTDTQYF.

The chain combines TRBV7-6 with TRBJ2-3, with 15 bases that match TRBD2. CDR1 and CDR2 (germline): SGHVS, FNYEAQ. V lost 1 base, J lost 3 bases, and 14 bases stayed unmatched. The CDR3 loop spans 21 amino acids. CDR3 bases: TGTGCCAGCAGCTTAGTTCCCCGGACTAGCGGGGGGGCAGGAGTTACAGATACGCAGTATTTT. Translating it yields CASSLVPRTSGGAGVTDTQYF. Full variable domain (rest looked up from reference TRBV7-6 and TRBJ2-3): GAGVSQSPRYKVTKRGQDVALRCDPISGHVSLYWYRQALGQGPEFLTYFNYEAQQDKSGLPNDRFSAERPEGSISTLTIQRTEQRDSAMYRCASSLVPRTSGGAGVTDTQYFGPGTRLTVL.

The chain couples TRBV2 to TRBJ2-1, with no clear D. Per germline, CDR1 SNHLY and CDR2 FYNNEI. The CDR3 consists of 12 residues. Trimming pared 1 base from V and 9 bases from J, leaving 7 bases between. In nucleotides, the CDR3 is TGTGCCAGCAGTGAAGGGATCACTGAGCAGTTCTTC. It translates to CASSEGITEQFF.

This clonotype was observed a few times. The chain carries TRBV7-2 and TRBJ2-7; 10 bases fit TRBD1. This CDR3 region has 14 residues. The germline V gene has CDR1 SGHTA and CDR2 FQGNSA. The junction had 8 bases not matched to a gene; V was cut back by 5 bases and J by 7 bases. CDR3 region: CASSPRDRGWEQYF. CDR3 DNA sequence: TGTGCCAGCAGCCCAAGGGACAGGGGCTGGGAGCAGTACTTC.

This chain uses TRBV7-3 with TRBJ2-2; 8 nucleotides match TRBD2. Trimming cost V 3 bases and J 3 bases; bases outside gene matches: 3. This CDR3 comprises 15 residues. CDR1 and CDR2 (germline): SGHTA, FQGTGA. The CDR3: CASSFGGGYTGELFF. The CDR3 DNA reads as TGTGCCAGCAGCTTCGGGGGGGGGTACACCGGGGAGCTGTTTTTT.

The table lists this clonotype with a few counts. The chain is built from TRBV5-4 and TRBJ1-2; 12 bases fit TRBD1. CDR3 length: 17 residues. Germline assignment: CDR1 SGHNT and CDR2 YYREEE (reference sequence). V dropped 3 bases and J dropped 2; count of bases not matched to a gene: 8. CDR3 sequence: CASSSSTGTGGNYGYTF. The CDR3 DNA sequence: TGTGCCAGCAGCTCATCAACTGGGACAGGGGGCAACTATGGCTACACCTTC.

In this sample, this clonotype turned up a few times. The gene calls are TRBV20-1 and TRBJ2-3; D gene uncertain. The CDR3 spans 14 residues. From germline, CDR1 is DFQATT and CDR2 SNEGSKA (reference sequence). V shed 0 bases and J shed 6 bases, with 13 bases lying between them. The CDR3 nucleotides are TGCAGTGCTAGAGATCCACCAGATTGGGATACGCAGTATTTT. Amino acid sequence: CSARDPPDWDTQYF.

This clonotype was detected a few times. V is TRBV24-1 and J is TRBJ2-1; TRBD2 matches 13 bases. The CDR3 contains 17 residues. V dropped 3 bases and J dropped 8; count of bases not matched to a gene: 9. CDR1 and CDR2 from the germline V gene are KGHDR and SFDVKD. The CDR3 loop reads CATSDRRTSGSFHEQFF. In nucleotides, the CDR3 is TGTGCCACCAGTGATAGACGGACTAGCGGGAGTTTCCATGAGCAGTTCTTC.

This rearrangement joins TRBV20-1 to TRBJ2-5, with D perhaps matching TRBD1 (6 bases). V was shortened by 3 bases and J by 2 bases, with 13 bases between the two germline ends. Germline V lookup: CDR1 DFQATT, CDR2 SNEGSKA (reference sequence). The CDR3 is made up of 14 amino acids. This CDR3 is CSASAGTPQETQYF. CDR3 nucleotide sequence: TGCAGTGCTAGTGCCGGGACACCTCAAGAGACCCAGTACTTC.

This clonotype occurred once. The CDR3 DNA follows: TGCGCCAGCAGCTTGGACCAGGCTGAGACAGATACGCAGTATTTT. It specifies CASSLDQAETDTQYF. This rearrangement joins TRBV5-1 to TRBJ2-3; D call uncertain. Germline V gives CDR1 SGHRS, CDR2 YFSETQ. This CDR3 spans 15 amino acids. V lost 0 bases to trimming and J lost 3 bases, with 11 bases between them.

On this clonotype: The junction departs from the called germline gene at one end, perhaps through a read error. The J gene is TRBJ1-2, the V gene TRBV12-3 or TRBV12-4; 7 bases are a match to TRBD1. The CDR3 length is 13 residues. CDR3 sequence: CASSLTLQGQRAF. The CDR3 bases are TGTGCCAGCAGTTTAACGTTGCAGGGACAGAGGGCCTTC.

The chain joins TRBV24-1 to TRBJ2-2, with TRBD2 identical over 9 bases. Germline CDR1 reads KGHDR; CDR2 reads SFDVKD. V gave up 7 bases and J gave up 3 bases; unmatched junction bases: 2. This CDR3 spans 14 amino acids. CDR3 residues: CATSAGGYTGELFF. The CDR3 region has the DNA TGTGCCACCAGCGCGGGGGGGTACACCGGGGAGCTGTTTTTT.

The rearrangement links TRBV24-1 to TRBJ2-1, with 9 nucleotides matching TRBD1. CDR3 length: 17 amino acids. The junction had 7 bases not matched to a gene; V was cut back by 2 bases and J by 3 bases. Germline-derived CDR1 and CDR2 are KGHDR and SFDVKD. The CDR3 DNA follows: TGTGCCACCAGTGATTCGGACAGGGGATCGTACTACAATGAGCAGTTCTTC. It is translated as CATSDSDRGSYYNEQFF.

This clonotype was detected only a few times. A junction end diverges from the germline sequence, so it may reflect a read error. This sequence joins TRBV5-1 and TRBJ2-1; the match to TRBD1 covers 9 bases. The CDR3 is 13 amino acids. In germline, CDR1 is SGHRS, CDR2 YFSETQ. The CDR3 sequence is CACRGQGADEQFF. The CDR3 nucleotides read TGCGCCTGCAGGGGACAGGGTGCGGATGAGCAGTTCTTC.

There are many counts of this clonotype. The chain combines TRBV3-1 with TRBJ2-7; D not resolved. The germline V gene encodes CDR1 LGHDT and CDR2 YNNKEL (reference sequence). The CDR3 has 11 amino acids. V lost 3 bases, J lost 1 base, and 1 base lay in between. The CDR3 region has the DNA TGTGCCAGCAGCCATTCCTACGAGCAGTACTTC. Translation: CASSHSYEQYF.

The V and J genes are TRBV29-1 and TRBJ2-7; D unclear. Germline V gene data show CDR1 as SQVTM and CDR2 as ANQGSEA. The CDR3 has 12 amino acids. Trimming took 4 bases from V and 2 from J, leaving 9 bases between them. CDR3 sequence reads: CSVGYGAYEQYF. The CDR3 region has the DNA TGCAGCGTTGGATACGGAGCCTACGAGCAGTACTTC.

J is TRBJ2-7 and V is TRBV2; weak D call: TRBD1 (5 bases). Per germline, CDR1 SNHLY and CDR2 FYNNEI. This CDR3 has 14 amino acids. The V and J ends lost 5 bases and 2 bases respectively, with 13 bases between them. The CDR3 loop is CASSQGYHPYEQYF. The CDR3 bases are TGTGCCAGCAGTCAGGGCTACCATCCCTACGAGCAGTACTTC.

The chain has TRBV14 and TRBJ1-6, with TRBD1 identical over 7 bases. Germline V CDR1 and CDR2: SGHDN, FVKESK. V lost 2 bases, J lost 5 bases, and 6 bases stayed unmatched. The CDR3 loop spans 16 amino acids. For the CDR3, the DNA is TGTGCCAGCAGCCAAAACGACAGGGCCAATAATTCACCCCTCCACTTT. It translates to CASSQNDRANNSPLHF.